This T cell receptor (beta chain) was observed in a study of T cells in Graves' hyperthyroidism and ophthalmopathy. Study overall: Once the initial diagnosis was made, peripheral blood was obtained before any treatment. Study-wide points: Blood also contained most expanded thyroid clonotypes above 0.001.

This CDR3 is 16 amino acids long. Trimming shortened V by 4 bases and J by 0 bases, and 10 bases separated the two germline ends. The germline gives CDR1 MNHEY, CDR2 SVGEGT. TCR beta CDR3 regions were amplified from RNA. TCR CDR3 underwent first-round RT-PCR with the HTBI primer set. MiXCR was run by TCRdb on the multiplex PCR reads, yielding one entry per CDR3 protein. The profile shows about 420,000 distinct CDR3 sequences, approximately 13% of them singletons. This clonotype was detected many times. The antigen is undetermined. When ophthalmopathy did not progress within 18 months, Graves' hyperthyroidism was considered stable. Exclusions: uncontrolled infection, other autoimmune disease, pregnancy, lactation.

This rearrangement joins TRBV6-2 or TRBV6-3 to TRBJ2-6; TRBD1 might be the D (6 bases). This sequence originates from a woman aged 18-29 years with Graves' hyperthyroidism. Sequencing was carried out using blood. This chain's CDR3 is CASSSQGFSGANVLTF. The CDR3 DNA reads TGTGCCAGCAGTTCTCAGGGGTTCTCTGGGGCCAACGTCCTGACTTTC.